This T cell receptor beta chain stems from a study of cytomegalovirus exposure and HLA in healthy donors. In the PCR, 60 Vbeta and 13 Jbeta primers were used. Sequencing was performed with immunoSEQ multiplex PCR; in TCRdb, only in-frame clones are kept and a portion is missing. This sample's table has 130,000 or so clones. Study outcomes and limitations: The study reported that TCR beta sequences accurately predicted HLA-A and HLA-B alleles in most subjects.

The V and J ends lost 3 bases and 3 bases respectively, with 6 bases between them. The CDR3 totals 13 residues. In germline, CDR1 is SGHAT, CDR2 FQNNGV. Note on this clone: Its antigen is still unknown.

The chain combines TRBV11-2 with TRBJ1-5, with D hard to call. Sequencing was performed on PBMCs. The sequence was collected from a woman between 40 and 55 years old in good health and CMV-seronegative. CDR3 region: CASSFHFNQPQHF. DNA for the CDR3: TGTGCCAGCAGCTTCCACTTCAATCAGCCCCAGCATTTT.